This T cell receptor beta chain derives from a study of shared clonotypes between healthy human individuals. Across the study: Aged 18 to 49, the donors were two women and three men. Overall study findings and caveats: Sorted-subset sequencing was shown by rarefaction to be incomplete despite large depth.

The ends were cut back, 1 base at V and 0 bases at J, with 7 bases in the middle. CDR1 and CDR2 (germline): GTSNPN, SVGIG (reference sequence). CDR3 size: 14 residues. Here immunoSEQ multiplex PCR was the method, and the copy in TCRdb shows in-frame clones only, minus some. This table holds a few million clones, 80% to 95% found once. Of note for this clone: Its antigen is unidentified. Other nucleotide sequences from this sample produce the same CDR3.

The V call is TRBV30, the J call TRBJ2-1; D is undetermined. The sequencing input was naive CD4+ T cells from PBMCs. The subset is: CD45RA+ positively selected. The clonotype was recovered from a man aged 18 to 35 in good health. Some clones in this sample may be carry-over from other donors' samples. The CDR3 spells CAWSGGSSYNEQFF. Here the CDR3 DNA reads TGTGCCTGGAGTGGGGGAAGCTCCTACAATGAGCAGTTCTTC.